This note documents a single T cell receptor (beta chain) sequence. The source of the sample is a study of T cells in Graves' hyperthyroidism and ophthalmopathy. At the level of the study: Initial diagnosis, before any treatment, was when peripheral blood was collected.

The length of the CDR3 is 14 residues. Germline V gene data show CDR1 as DFQATT and CDR2 as SNEGSKA (reference sequence). The investigators amplified TCR beta CDR3 regions from RNA transcripts. Primed by the HTBI set, a first-round RT-PCR was run on the TCR CDR3. TCRdb re-derived calls from the multiplex PCR reads in MiXCR, one entry per CDR3 protein. The sample records approximately 600,000 distinct CDR3 sequences, around 21% being singletons. The source material was blood. The clonotype comes from a man aged 25 to 40 with Graves' ophthalmopathy. The V call is TRBV20-1, the J call TRBJ2-4; 9 positions match TRBD2. CDR3: CRPGVAGAGNIQYF. The CDR3, as DNA: TGCAGGCCTGGAGTAGCGGGAGCTGGAAACATTCAGTACTTC.